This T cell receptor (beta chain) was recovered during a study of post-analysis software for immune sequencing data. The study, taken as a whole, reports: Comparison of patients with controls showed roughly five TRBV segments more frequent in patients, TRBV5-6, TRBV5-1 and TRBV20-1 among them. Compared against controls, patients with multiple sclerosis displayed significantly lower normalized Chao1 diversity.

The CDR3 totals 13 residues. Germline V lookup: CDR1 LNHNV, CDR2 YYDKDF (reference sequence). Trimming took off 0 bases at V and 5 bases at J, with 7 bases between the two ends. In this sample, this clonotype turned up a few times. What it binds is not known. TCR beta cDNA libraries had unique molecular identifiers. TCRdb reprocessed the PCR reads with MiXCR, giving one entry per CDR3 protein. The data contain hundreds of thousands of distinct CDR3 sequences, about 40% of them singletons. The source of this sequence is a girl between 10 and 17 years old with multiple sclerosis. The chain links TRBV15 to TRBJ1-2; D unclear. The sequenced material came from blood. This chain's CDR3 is CATSRDTGYGYTF. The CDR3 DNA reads TGTGCCACCAGCAGAGATACTGGGTATGGCTACACCTTC. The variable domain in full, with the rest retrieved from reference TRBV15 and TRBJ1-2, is DAMVIQNPRYQVTQFGKPVTLSCSQTLNHNVMYWYQQKSSQAPKLLFHYYDKDFNNEADTPDNFQSRRPNTSFCFLDIRSPGLGDTAMYLCATSRDTGYGYTFGSGTRLTVV.